This T cell receptor (beta chain) was documented in a study of molecular identifiers for immune sequencing clone quantification. Study-level points and caveats: In naive cells, under 1% of molecules belonged to clones above 20 RNA copies, against over 97% in effector cells.

In TCRdb, the PCR reads were re-called with MiXCR into one record per CDR3 protein. This sample has some 320,000 distinct CDR3 sequences, with about 22% found just once. About this clonotype: Its antigen is as yet unknown. This could be a read error, since a much larger clone is one nucleotide away.

Sorting defined naive CD8 T cells as CD8+CD4-CCR7+CD45RA+. Input material: naive CD8+ T cells from blood, with Jurkat cell RNA spiked in. The subset: FACS-sorted CD8+CD4-CCR7+CD45RA+ naive T cells. This receptor was identified in a human donor in good health. Some libraries in this study had Jurkat cell RNA spiked in.

The CDR3 DNA is TGTGCCAGCAGCGCGACTAGCGGGAGGAGCGGCGAGCAGTACTTC. This encodes CASSATSGRSGEQYF. This sequence joins TRBV7-6 and TRBJ2-7, with 13 bases identical to TRBD2. This CDR3 contains 15 residues. The germline V gene encodes CDR1 SGHVS and CDR2 FNYEAQ. The V and J ends lost 5 bases and 6 bases, in that order; junction bases with no gene match: 7.